This TCR beta chain emerged from a study of T-cell reconstitution after alpha-beta-depleted transplantation in children. The CDR3 is 14 amino acids. Looked up from germline, CDR1 is MNHEY and CDR2 is SVGEGT. Trimming at V came to 5 bases and at J to 4 bases, leaving 5 bases not matched to a gene. TCRbeta library construction was performed incorporating unique molecular identifiers. In TCRdb, the PCR reads were re-called with MiXCR into one record per CDR3 protein. The sample has about 190,000 distinct CDR3 sequences, about 6.8% seen once. The table lists this clonotype with a few counts. The TCR sequence derives from a human donor who donated a stem cell graft to a child with Wiskott-Aldrich syndrome. This chain uses TRBV6-2 or TRBV6-3 with TRBJ1-5; 7 positions agree with TRBD1. The sample was PBMCs from the stem cell graft donor, taken from the stem cell graft. CDR3 residues: CASSSRDRNQPQHF. The CDR3 nucleotides read TGTGCCAGCAGTAGCCGGGACAGAAATCAGCCCCAGCATTTT.